The 10 T cell receptor beta chains listed next were all sequenced from one sample in a study of blood T cells in healthy people across ages. With a J-beta primer mix and a sample-barcoded 5' primer, a second PCR ran about 7 to 12 cycles. TCRdb analysed the 5' RACE reads with MiXCR anew, one entry per CDR3 protein. The sample lists fewer than 1.5 million distinct CDR3 sequences; around 42% were seen once. Material: blood. The receptors stem from a woman between 18 and 29 years old in good health.

The V gene is TRBV6-1, the J gene TRBJ2-7, with a possible D match to TRBD1 (5 bases). Trimming stripped 7 bases from V and 0 bases from J, with 19 bases between. The CDR3 is made up of 16 amino acids. Germline V lookup: CDR1 MNHNS, CDR2 SASEGT. CDR3 region: CASMTAGLISSYEQYF. CDR3 nucleotide sequence: TGTGCCAGCATGACGGCAGGGCTGATTAGCTCCTACGAGCAGTACTTC.

The chain has TRBV6-1 and TRBJ2-1; weak D call: TRBD2 (6 bases). Trimming took 5 bases from V and 0 from J, leaving 17 bases between them. Germline V gene sequence: CDR1 MNHNS, CDR2 SASEGT. This CDR3 comprises 17 residues. CDR3 bases: TGTGCCAGCAGTAAGGGACTTTTAGATTCCTCCTACAATGAGCAGTTCTTC. Translation: CASSKGLLDSSYNEQFF.

This chain joins TRBV20-1 and TRBJ2-3; D is possibly TRBD1 (5 bases). Germline loops: CDR1 DFQATT, CDR2 SNEGSKA (reference sequence). The CDR3 is 12 amino acids. V was shortened by 4 bases and J by 6 bases, with 11 bases between the two germline ends. The CDR3 is CSAKGPRDTQYF. The CDR3 DNA follows: TGCAGTGCTAAGGGGCCGCGCGATACGCAGTATTTT.

Comments on this clonotype: Compared with germline, one end of the junction differs, possibly owing to a read error. The chain couples TRBV7-7 to TRBJ2-7, with D perhaps assigned TRBD1 or TRBD2 (7 bases each). CDR3 size: 12 residues. Germline CDR1 and CDR2: SSHAT and FNYEAQ (reference sequence). The CDR3 region has the DNA TGTGCTAGCAGCCCCAGGGGGGGCGAGCAGTACTTC. It specifies CASSPRGGEQYF.

A remark on this clonotype: One end of the junction is discordant with germline, which a read error may explain. The gene calls are TRBV15 and TRBJ2-7; D ambiguous. The germline V gene encodes CDR1 LNHNV and CDR2 YYDKDF (reference sequence). The CDR3 runs to 12 residues. The CDR3 DNA reads as TGTGTCACCAGCACTCTCAACTACGAGCAGTACTTC. It codes for CVTSTLNYEQYF.

This clonotype was detected once. For the CDR3, the DNA is TGCAGTGCTCAAGGCCAGCGGGCCCCGGGCTGGATTCAGTACTTC. Its protein product is CSAQGQRAPGWIQYF. The genes are TRBV20-1 and TRBJ2-4; the D gene is possibly TRBD2 (6 bases). This CDR3 has 15 amino acids. V was cut by 5 bases and J by 10 bases, with 24 bases left in between. Germline V CDR1 and CDR2: DFQATT, SNEGSKA (reference sequence).

The chain carries TRBV5-1 and TRBJ1-5; 10 bases map to TRBD1. CDR3 length equals 15 residues. CDR1 and CDR2 (germline): SGHRS, YFSETQ. Unmatched junction bases numbered 2, after V lost 0 bases and J lost 5 bases. CDR3 nucleotides: TGCGCCAGCAGCTTGGAGGGACAGGGGCATCAGCCCCAGCATTTT. This codes for CASSLEGQGHQPQHF.

This clonotype appeared a few times. This sequence joins TRBV28 and TRBJ2-7; 11 nucleotides agree with TRBD2. Germline values: CDR1 MDHEN, CDR2 SYDVKM. V shed 6 bases and J 0 bases; nucleotides not matched to a gene: 4. CDR3 size: 15 residues. The CDR3 DNA is TGTGCCAGCAGACCAACTAGCGGGAGCTCCTACGAGCAGTACTTC. This translates into CASRPTSGSSYEQYF.

The J gene is TRBJ1-2, the V gene TRBV6-6; D call uncertain. V gave up 0 bases and J gave up 4 bases, with 12 bases separating them. The germline gives CDR1 MNHNY, CDR2 SVGAGI (reference sequence). This CDR3 is 15 amino acids long. The CDR3: CASSYSVAGSYGYTF. The CDR3 DNA reads as TGTGCCAGCAGTTACTCGGTGGCAGGCTCCTATGGCTACACCTTC.

The V and J genes are TRBV30 and TRBJ2-1, with 9 bases that match TRBD1. The CDR3 has 14 residues. The V and J ends lost 5 bases and 4 bases, in that order; junction bases with no gene match: 6. CDR1 and CDR2 from the germline V gene are GTSNPN and SVGIG (reference sequence). CDR3 bases: TGTGCCTGGTGGACAGGGGTACATTACAATGAGCAGTTCTTC. As protein: CAWWTGVHYNEQFF. Full variable domain (missing parts from reference TRBV30 and TRBJ2-1): SQTIHQWPATLVQPVGSPLSLECTVEGTSNPNLYWYRQAAGRGLQLLFYSVGIGQISSEVPQNLSASRPQDRQFILSSKKLLLSDSGFYLCAWWTGVHYNEQFFGPGTRLTVL.